Listed here is a single T cell receptor (beta chain). Its matching antigen is unknown. These data come from a study of T-cell memory formation after mild COVID-19. About the study: TCR clusters largely stayed donor specific.

Constant-segment-primed 5'RACE gave TCR alpha and TCR beta cDNA libraries with sample barcodes and UMIs. TCRdb reanalysed the 5' RACE reads using MiXCR and keeps one entry per CDR3 protein. Seen here are 110,000 or so distinct CDR3 sequences, approximately 22% observed once, and the top ten hold around 40%. Overall study results and limits: Some SARS-CoV-2-responding clones were already detected in memory before infection. Clones that contracted from day 15 to 85 were balanced CD4/CD8, while later expanders leaned CD4+.

The source of this sequence is a man aged 18 to 29 who had mild COVID-19 (a few samples of this study predate the infection). Cell type and time point are not known. Sequencing was performed on PBMCs or a T cell subset sorted from them (not recorded which).

The CDR3 loop is CASSFLLGVRNQPQHF. The CDR3 DNA reads as TGTGCCAGCAGTTTTCTCTTGGGGGTCCGCAATCAGCCCCAGCATTTT. The V call is TRBV28, the J call TRBJ1-5; D might be TRBD1 (5 bases). The CDR3 contains 16 residues. Germline V lookup: CDR1 MDHEN, CDR2 SYDVKM. V was trimmed by 3 bases and J by 2 bases, leaving 14 bases between them. The whole variable domain, filled in from reference TRBV28 and TRBJ1-5, reads DVKVTQSSRYLVKRTGEKVFLECVQDMDHENMFWYRQDPGLGLRLIYFSYDVKMKEKGDIPEGYSVSREKKERFSLILESASTNQTSMYLCASSFLLGVRNQPQHFGDGTRLSIL.